This T cell receptor (beta chain) came from a study of CD8 T cells in Susac syndrome (dated by TCRdb to between 2018 and 2021). With respect to the entire study: Repertoire sequencing was used to test whether CD8+ T cell activation and differentiation in Susac syndrome was antigen driven. The clonality of the CD8+ T cell repertoire was compared across around twelve healthy donors, about 14 Susac syndrome patients and around 16 multiple sclerosis patients.

Notes on this clonotype: This receptor's antigen is unknown. Base quality data are lacking; no much larger clone is found one base away.

Results the study describes overall, beyond this receptor: The number of individuals in the TCR sequencing and HLA analysis was acknowledged as relatively small.

Peripheral blood CD8+ and CD4+ T cells from healthy donors, Susac syndrome patients and multiple sclerosis patients were profiled using high-throughput TCR beta sequencing. Multiple sclerosis controls were treatment-naive patients with stable or active relapsing-remitting disease fulfilling revised McDonald criteria. Bulk CD8+ and CD4+ T cells were purified by magnetic negative isolation, whereas CD8+ TEMRA cells were enriched by FACS. Blood was collected in EDTA tubes and processed within 24 hours, with PBMCs isolated through density gradient centrifugation. PBMCs intended for TCR sequencing were cryopreserved in liquid nitrogen and were subsequently thawed in a 37 degrees C water bath. Purity of sorted or isolated CD4+, CD8+ and CD8+ TEMRA cells was at least 90%. A distance of 19 bases separates the germline ends of V and J, which lose 2 bases and 1 base respectively. The germline V gene gives CDR1 as SGHDT and CDR2 as YYEEEE. The CDR3 numbers 17 residues from cysteine through phenylalanine. Kept here is only the CDR3 DNA, which spans 51 bases and is read in frame from base 1.

RNA was extracted using the RNeasy kit, and about 0.5 to 1 ug of the RNA was reverse transcribed with random hexamers. The immunoSEQ multiplex PCR assay, which covers 54 Vbeta and 13 Jbeta segments, was used to amplify TCR beta CDR3 regions. To correct PCR amplification bias, a synthetic template baseline was used for both primer optimization and computational correction. Regarding the original processing steps: Reads were annotated to V, D and J genes per IMGT and analyzed with immunoSEQ Analyzer, keeping only productive sequences. To calculate clonality, Shannon entropy was normalized by log2 of the number of productive unique sequences and then subtracted from one. For each patient and control, public and private clones were evaluated among the 100 most prevalent clones. Clones were defined as Susac-specific when absent from the healthy and MS cohorts, from about 970 published viral clones and from other ImmuneACCESS disease sequences. TCRdb handled the public reads itself, with Q25 trimming in fastp and clone calling in MiXCR, and kept productive beta chains. A single entry per CDR3 protein holds the most common genes and DNA from its merged rows. The V and J calls come from TCRdb's annotation, not from the publication. The sample table lists some 260,000 distinct CDR3 sequences, around 83% of them with a count of one. In total, the top ten clones hold about 0.11% of the sample.

Material: CD8+ T cells from PBMCs. The origin of this receptor is a human donor with multiple sclerosis. The rearrangement joined TRBV5-6 to TRBJ2-7; the D gene is perhaps TRBD1, from 6 matching bases. The base sequence is TGTGCCAGCAGCTTATGGATAGGGGGTATAAGGTCCTACGAGCAGTACTTC. Its translation is CASSLWIGGIRSYEQYF.